A selection of T cell receptor beta chains follows, all from one sample in a study of PD-L1 blockade in urothelial cancer. Libraries were prepared by immunoSEQ multiplex PCR; TCRdb keeps only in-frame clonotypes and omits some of them. The data show 30,000 to 40,000 clones, roughly 90% seen once. Sequencing was performed on PBMCs, taken around atezolizumab (anti-PD-L1) treatment. Every receptor here comes from a man between 70 and 80 years old with urothelial cancer. CDR3s include the opening cysteine and the closing phenylalanine or tryptophan. The order of the fields is J gene, clone size, D gene, V gene, CDR3 DNA, CDR3 protein. The D gene is left open where the match is weak. Only some rows state a clone size, as once, few, many or a class for expanded clones.

TRBJ2-1 - - TRBV11-2 TGTGCCAGCAGCTTATTACGACTAGTTGGCTACAATGAGCAGTTCTTC CASSLLRLVGYNEQFF
TRBJ2-7 - TRBD2 TRBV5-1 TGCGCCAGCAGCTTGGGAGTAGCGGGAGCCGAGCAGTACTTC CASSLGVAGAEQYF
TRBJ2-7 - TRBD2 TRBV7-6 TGTGCCAGCAGCGAGCGTGGGGGGGGGTCCTACGAGCAGTACTTC CASSERGGGSYEQYF
TRBJ1-3 - TRBD1 TRBV5-1 TGCGCCAGCAGCTCGGGACAGGGGGCTCAGGCTGGAAACACCATATATTTT CASSSGQGAQAGNTIYF
TRBJ2-1 - - TRBV5-6 TGTGCCAGCAGCTTGGGGCGGGTAGGCTACAATGAGCAGTTCTTC CASSLGRVGYNEQFF
TRBJ2-7 - TRBD2 TRBV11-2 TGTGCCAGCAGCTTAGCACTAGCGGGACCCGACGAGCAGTACTTC CASSLALAGPDEQYF
TRBJ2-7 - - TRBV18 TGTGCCAGCTCCCCGGACACCCCACAGGACGAGCAGTACTTC CASSPDTPQDEQYF
TRBJ1-1 - - TRBV28 TGTGCCAGCGGGGGCGGGTCCACTGAAGCTTTCTTT CASGGGSTEAFF
TRBJ2-7 - TRBD2 TRBV27 TGTGCCAGCAGTTCCGGACTAGCGGTCGGGCAGTACTTC CASSSGLAVGQYF
TRBJ2-3 - - TRBV11-2 TGTGCCAGCAGCTTAGGGAGAAGTGGTCGTACAGATACGCAGTATTTT CASSLGRSGRTDTQYF
TRBJ2-3 - - TRBV15 TGTGCCACCAGCAGAGTCCCCACAACCGATACGCAGTATTTT CATSRVPTTDTQYF
TRBJ2-7 - TRBD2 TRBV28 TGTGCCAGCAGTTCCCCTCCGGGAGGTTCCTACGAGCAGTACTTC CASSSPPGGSYEQYF
TRBJ2-4 - TRBD2 TRBV9 TGTGCCAGCAGCGTAGCTCCTGGGACTAGTCAAAACATTCAGTACTTC CASSVAPGTSQNIQYF
TRBJ2-7 - TRBD1 TRBV28 TGTGCCAGCAGTTCCACAGGGGTCTACGAGCAGTACTTC CASSSTGVYEQYF
TRBJ1-5 - - TRBV28 TGTGCCAGCAGCTGGAGACGGGATAGCAATCAGCCCCAGCATTTT CASSWRRDSNQPQHF
TRBJ1-1 - - TRBV6-5 TGTGCCAGCAGTGCGGGACGGCAGGGCACTGAAGCTTTCTTT CASSAGRQGTEAFF
TRBJ1-2 - - TRBV5-6 TGTGCCAGCAGCTTGTGGGCCCTTGCCGGGGAGATAGATGGCTATGGCTACACCTTC CASSLWALAGEIDGYGYTF
TRBJ2-5 - - TRBV9 TGTGCCAGCAGCGTAAGACCAAGCGTGAAGACCCAGTACTTC CASSVRPSVKTQYF
TRBJ2-1 - TRBD1 TRBV5-1 TGCGCCAGCAGCTTATCACAGGGGTACAATGAGCAGTTCTTC CASSLSQGYNEQFF
TRBJ1-2 - - TRBV28 TGTGCCAGCAGTTTACGGGAAATCAGCTATGGCTACACCTTC CASSLREISYGYTF
TRBJ1-3 medium-sized - TRBV7-2 TGTGCCAGCAGTCAAGGACAAGCCTCTGGAAACACCATATATTTT CASSQGQASGNTIYF
TRBJ1-2 - TRBD1 TRBV9 TGTGCCAGCAGCACCCACAGGGGAGAGTATTATGGCTACACCTTC CASSTHRGEYYGYTF
TRBJ2-1 - - TRBV15 TGTGCCACCAGCAGAGATCCGGGAGAGCGGAATGAGCAGTTCTTC CATSRDPGERNEQFF
TRBJ2-7 - TRBD2 TRBV11-1 TGTGCCAGCAGCCCAACTAGCGGGAGTTTCTACGAGCAGTACTTC CASSPTSGSFYEQYF
TRBJ2-1 - TRBD2 TRBV6-6 TGTGCCAGCGGGAGGACTAGCGGGCCAGTCGATGAGCAGTTCTTC CASGRTSGPVDEQFF
TRBJ2-1 - TRBD2 TRBV7-3 TGTGCCAGCAGCTTGGTAGCGGGAGGGAGTAATGAGCAGTTCTTC CASSLVAGGSNEQFF
TRBJ2-3 - TRBD1 TRBV5-1 TGCGCCAGCAGCTTGTCAGGACAGGACACAGATACGCAGTATTTT CASSLSGQDTDTQYF
TRBJ1-3 once - TRBV7-8 TGTGCCAGCAGCTCACCGGGGGGCGGAAACACCATATATTTT CASSSPGGGNTIYF
TRBJ1-2 - - TRBV7-9 TGTGCCAGCAGCTCGTTTTATGGCTACACCTTC CASSSFYGYTF
TRBJ2-1 - TRBD1 TRBV5-1 TGCGCCAGCACCCACAGGGGGATTGAGGATGAGCAGTTCTTC CASTHRGIEDEQFF
TRBJ2-7 - - TRBV2 TGTGCCACTCGCACCCGGTACAGAAACTCCTACGAGCAGTACTTC CATRTRYRNSYEQYF
TRBJ2-7 few TRBD2 TRBV9 TGTGCCAGCAGCTTAGGGACTAGCGGGAGCTCCTACGAGCAGTACTTC CASSLGTSGSSYEQYF
TRBJ2-4 - - TRBV5-4 TGTGCCAGCAGCTTAAACCTTCCGGGGGCCAAAAACATTCAGTACTTC CASSLNLPGAKNIQYF
TRBJ2-7 few - TRBV19 TGTGCCACAAGAGGATTGTACGAGCAGTACTTC CATRGLYEQYF
TRBJ1-3 - - TRBV5-8 TGTGCCAGCAGCTTGAGGGGTAAACAGGCAGGGGTCACTGGAAACACCATATATTTT CASSLRGKQAGVTGNTIYF
TRBJ1-1 - TRBD1 TRBV19 TGTGCCAGTAGTACAGGGACAGAGAACACTGAAGCTTTCTTT CASSTGTENTEAFF
TRBJ2-2 - TRBD1 TRBV2 TGTGCCAGCGGATGGACAGGGAAGCTACCGAACACCGGGGAGCTGTTTTTT CASGWTGKLPNTGELFF
TRBJ2-1 once TRBD1 TRBV5-1 TGCGCCAGCAGCTTCGGACAGGGGGCTTACAATGAGCAGTTCTTC CASSFGQGAYNEQFF
TRBJ2-1 - TRBD1 TRBV14 TGTGCCAGCAGCCAAACCCCTGGCAGGGGGCCCTCCTACAATGAGCAGTTCTTC CASSQTPGRGPSYNEQFF
TRBJ2-5 - - TRBV10-3 TGTGCCATCAAGAGTGATTCTCAAGAGACCCAGTACTTC CAIKSDSQETQYF